The 21 T cell receptor beta chains presented below share a single source sample, sequenced in a study of regulatory T cells in long-lasting Graves disease. Assembly of TCR beta libraries relied on iRepertoire HTBI primers together with Arm-PCR of CDR3 regions. TCRdb fed the multiplex PCR reads into MiXCR, producing one record per CDR3 protein. Seen here are roughly 420,000 distinct CDR3 sequences, about 14% observed once, and the top ten hold about a fifth. The time point is: newly diagnosed GD, antithyroid drugs for less than 3 months. Following extraction of RNA from PBMCs, that RNA was used to make the TCR library. The material was peripheral blood mononuclear cells (PBMCs), obtained at new diagnosis, from a patient treated with antithyroid drugs. These TCRs come from a female donor with Graves disease.

This clonotype came up many times. The gene calls are TRBV11-2 and TRBJ2-5; 9 nucleotides align to TRBD1. The CDR3 length is 17 residues. V trimming: 6 bases; J trimming: 2 bases; junction bases outside the gene matches: 13. The germline V gene has CDR1 SGHAT and CDR2 FQNNGV. Here the CDR3 reads CASRQRSGTGQQETQYF. As DNA, the CDR3 is TGTGCCAGCAGACAGAGATCGGGGACAGGGCAACAAGAGACCCAGTACTTC.

This clonotype was counted many times. V usage is TRBV4-1 and J usage is TRBJ1-1; perhaps TRBD1 as D (6 bases). The germline V gene encodes CDR1 MGHRA and CDR2 YSYEKL. V dropped 0 bases and J dropped 6 bases, with 11 bases sitting between them. CDR3 length: 14 residues. In nucleotides, the CDR3 is TGCGCCAGCAGCCAAGATAGGGGGATACCTGAAGCTTTCTTT. Translation: CASSQDRGIPEAFF.

Many counts were recorded for this clonotype. The chain uses TRBV6-1 and TRBJ1-2; 7 nucleotides align to TRBD1. The germline V gene encodes CDR1 MNHNS and CDR2 SASEGT. The CDR3 totals 12 residues. V trimming: 7 bases; J trimming: 8 bases; junction bases outside the gene matches: 7. CDR3 loop: CASTRGGEGYTF. CDR3 nucleotide sequence: TGTGCCAGCACCAGAGGGGGCGAGGGCTACACCTTC.

This clonotype was counted ten times or more. V is TRBV11-3 and J is TRBJ1-5, with D maybe TRBD1 (6 bases). Germline CDR1 reads SGHNT; CDR2 reads YENEEA. V lost 7 bases and J lost 1, with 26 bases in between. This CDR3 has 19 amino acids. CDR3 loop: CASTDRGGTRQASNQPQHF. CDR3 bases: TGTGCCAGCACCGATCGAGGTGGGACAAGGCAAGCCAGCAATCAGCCCCAGCATTTT.

In this sample, this clonotype turned up many times. The rearrangement uses TRBV28 and TRBJ2-7; 8 nucleotides match TRBD1. Looked up from germline, CDR1 is MDHEN and CDR2 is SYDVKM. The CDR3 is 12 residues long. Unmatched junction bases numbered 3, after V lost 7 bases and J lost 4 bases. The CDR3 loop is CASITGGYEQYF. DNA for the CDR3: TGTGCCAGCATAACAGGGGGATACGAGCAGTACTTC.

The rearrangement uses TRBV12-3 or TRBV12-4 and TRBJ1-1, with D uncertain. This CDR3 is built from 14 residues. Trimming removed 5 bases from V and 8 bases from J, with 18 bases in between. For the CDR3, the DNA is TGTGCCAGCAGTCCCAATCTGGAGATTACGGAAGCTTTCTTT. Its translation: CASSPNLEITEAFF.

This clonotype showed up just a few times. V is TRBV6-1 and J is TRBJ1-2; D call uncertain. Germline CDR1 reads MNHNS; CDR2 reads SASEGT. Trimming removed 3 bases from V and 3 bases from J, with 8 bases in between. The CDR3 runs 13 residues. The CDR3 is CASSDEGYYGYTF. CDR3 in DNA: TGTGCCAGCAGTGACGAAGGCTACTATGGCTACACCTTC.

This clonotype was counted many times. The chain employs TRBV20-1 and TRBJ2-2, with D perhaps given as TRBD1 or TRBD2 (5 bases each). Germline values: CDR1 DFQATT, CDR2 SNEGSKA (reference sequence). The CDR3 is 13 residues long. CDR3 residues: CSGDDANTGELFF. For the CDR3, the DNA is TGCAGCGGGGACGACGCGAACACCGGGGAGCTGTTTTTT.

A remark on this clonotype: Possible read error: a much larger clone is one base away. This chain joins TRBV27 and TRBJ1-5; TRBD1 matches 9 bases. The CDR3 runs to 16 residues. Germline V CDR1 and CDR2: MNHEY, SMNVEV (reference sequence). Germline trimming cut 5 bases from V and 3 bases from J; bases unmatched to any gene: 8. The CDR3 protein is CASSRSDRGDNQPQHF. The CDR3 DNA sequence: TGTGCCAGCAGTAGGTCGGACAGGGGTGACAATCAGCCCCAGCATTTT.

At least ten counts were recorded for this clonotype. The genes are TRBV12-5 and TRBJ2-1; no clear D gene. V shed 3 bases and J shed 4 bases, with 7 bases lying between them. The CDR3 totals 13 residues. Germline V gene sequence: CDR1 LGHNT, CDR2 FRNRAP. CDR3 sequence (DNA): TGTGCTAGTGGTTTAGTTATTTACAATGAGCAGTTCTTC. Translation: CASGLVIYNEQFF.

This clonotype has a count of ten or more. The gene calls are TRBV11-2 and TRBJ2-3; D call uncertain. Trimming cost V 5 bases and J 5 bases, with 20 bases left between them. CDR3 size: 16 residues. Germline-derived CDR1 and CDR2 are SGHAT and FQNNGV. The CDR3 here is CASSLIVGFARDTQYF. The CDR3 bases are TGTGCCAGCAGCCTTATCGTAGGGTTCGCCAGAGATACGCAGTATTTT.

The rearrangement joins TRBV12-3 or TRBV12-4 to TRBJ2-7; 9 nucleotides line up with TRBD1. With 6 bases clipped from V and 1 base from J, the junction kept 7 bases outside the gene matches. CDR3 size: 15 residues. CDR3 sequence reads: CASSRPGTGSYEQYF. DNA for the CDR3: TGTGCCAGCAGCCGTCCCGGGACAGGGTCCTACGAGCAGTACTTC.

This clonotype was detected many times. In nucleotides, the CDR3 is TGTGCCAGCAGTAACAGGGCTTCGGGGGTTTTGGCTTTCTTT. Translated, it gives CASSNRASGVLAFF. The V gene is TRBV12-3 or TRBV12-4, the J gene TRBJ1-1; D might be TRBD1 (6 bases). V shed 5 bases and J shed 11 bases, with 21 bases lying between them. This CDR3 has 14 residues.

This clonotype was recorded many times. The chain is built from TRBV20-1 and TRBJ2-4, with D unclear. V shed 1 base and J shed 8 bases, with 15 bases lying between them. The CDR3 extends over 14 amino acids. Germline V lookup: CDR1 DFQATT, CDR2 SNEGSKA (reference sequence). The CDR3 loop is CSARVPSEWDIQYF. The DNA for the CDR3 is TGCAGTGCTAGAGTACCGAGTGAATGGGACATTCAGTACTTC.

This clonotype came up many times. This chain links TRBV10-3 with TRBJ2-3; 9 bases are shared with TRBD2. In germline, CDR1 is ENHRY, CDR2 SYGVKD. V gave up 6 bases and J gave up 4 bases; unmatched junction bases: 17. The CDR3 consists of 18 residues. For the CDR3, the DNA is TGTGCCATCAGGAGACTCGGGGCGGTAGCGGGAGTCCCAGATACGCAGTATTTT. It yields the protein CAIRRLGAVAGVPDTQYF.

Details on this clonotype: Since the CDR3 does not end with the conserved phenylalanine or tryptophan, this likely comes from a read error. This chain links TRBV7-2 with TRBJ2-5; 8 bases line up with TRBD2. The junction had 11 bases not matched to a gene; V was cut back by 4 bases and J by 4 bases. The CDR3 has 16 residues. CDR1 is SGHTA and CDR2 is FQGNSA in the germline V gene. The CDR3 DNA sequence: TGTGCCAGCAGCTATTTACTAGCGGAGGACAGAGAGACCCAGTACTCC. Residues: CASSYLLAEDRETQYS.

This clonotype was recorded many times. One end of the junction is discordant with germline, which a read error may explain. The chain links TRBV28 to TRBJ2-7, with 7 bases identical to TRBD2. The CDR3 consists of 15 residues. The V gene's germline CDR1 is MDHEN and CDR2 SYDVKM. The CDR3 loop reads CASSLSAGDIYEQYF. The CDR3 DNA follows: TGTGCCAGCAGTTTATCGGCGGGAGACATCTACGAACAGTACTTC.

This clonotype occurred many times. V is TRBV30 and J is TRBJ2-1; no clear D. The CDR3 length is 14 residues. V was clipped by 4 bases and J by 1 base, with 11 bases between them. Germline V gene lookup returns CDR1 GTSNPN and CDR2 SVGIG (reference sequence). CDR3 sequence: CAWNMANSYNEQFF. The CDR3 coding sequence is TGTGCCTGGAACATGGCGAATTCCTACAATGAGCAGTTCTTC.

This clonotype was picked up many times. CDR3 protein: CASSQTWDATDTQYF. CDR3 nucleotides: TGTGCCAGCAGCCAGACCTGGGACGCCACAGATACGCAGTATTTT. The chain carries TRBV3-1 and TRBJ2-3; tentatively, D is TRBD1 or TRBD2 (5 bases each). Germline V gene sequence: CDR1 LGHDT, CDR2 YNNKEL (reference sequence). Trimming shortened V by 3 bases and J by 2 bases, and 12 bases separated the two germline ends. The CDR3 is made up of 15 amino acids.

This clonotype was recorded many times. The V call is TRBV9, the J call TRBJ1-3; D gene uncertain. The CDR3 runs 16 residues. Trimming stripped 0 bases from V and 0 bases from J, with 10 bases between. CDR1 and CDR2 (germline): SGDLS, YYNGEE. This CDR3 is CASSVDPNYSGNTIYF. The CDR3 DNA reads TGTGCCAGCAGCGTAGACCCGAACTACTCTGGAAACACCATATATTTT.

This clonotype appeared many times. This rearrangement joins TRBV12-3 or TRBV12-4 to TRBJ2-1; D remains unclear. V was pared by 6 bases and J by 9 bases, with 12 bases between. The CDR3 contains 12 residues. Written as DNA, the CDR3 is TGTGCCAGCAGAGGCAACGAGGCTGAGCAGTTCTTC. This gives the protein CASRGNEAEQFF.